These T cell receptor beta chains were read from a single sample in a study of blood T cell repertoires in COVID-19. Produced via immunoSEQ multiplex PCR; TCRdb's table is partial and in-frame only. The repertoire consists of 250,000 to 300,000 clones, with approximately 89% occurring once and the leading ten covering roughly 2.9%. Specimen: PBMCs or T cells enriched from blood (not recorded which). Source of these receptors: a woman aged 45-59 years who had been exposed to COVID-19. CDR3s leave out the opening cysteine and the closing phenylalanine or tryptophan. Fields, in order: J gene, V gene, CDR3 protein.

j_gene: TRBJ2-1
v_gene: TRBV7-6
CDR3aa: ASSLPRGEVAYNEQF

j_gene: TRBJ2-7
v_gene: TRBV15
CDR3aa: ATSTDRRGEQY

j_gene: TRBJ2-1
v_gene: TRBV7-2
CDR3aa: ASSSPLFRAGNEQF

j_gene: TRBJ1-5
v_gene: TRBV2
CDR3aa: ASSLQGFQPQH

j_gene: TRBJ1-1
v_gene: TRBV9
CDR3aa: ASSVAGVLNTEAF

j_gene: TRBJ1-2
v_gene: TRBV28
CDR3aa: ASSATTGRNGYT

j_gene: TRBJ2-5
v_gene: TRBV6-5
CDR3aa: ASSRDRGVGEY

j_gene: TRBJ1-5
v_gene: TRBV11-2
CDR3aa: ASSFRDREVQPQH

j_gene: TRBJ1-3
v_gene: TRBV6-4
CDR3aa: ASSDSRNSGNTIY

j_gene: TRBJ1-5
v_gene: TRBV5-6
CDR3aa: ASSLGAAWRNQPQH

j_gene: TRBJ2-3
v_gene: TRBV6-5
CDR3aa: ASRTSGGSTDTQY

j_gene: TRBJ2-7
v_gene: TRBV2
CDR3aa: ASRRDREYHEQY

j_gene: TRBJ1-1
v_gene: TRBV20-1
CDR3aa: SAVPGTEAF

j_gene: TRBJ1-2
v_gene: TRBV5-1
CDR3aa: ASSFRGVREGYGYT

j_gene: TRBJ1-6
v_gene: TRBV5-5
CDR3aa: ASSLGQVSNSPLH

j_gene: TRBJ2-1
v_gene: TRBV21-1
CDR3aa: ASSKGVRQGGRNEQF

j_gene: TRBJ2-7
v_gene: TRBV7-2
CDR3aa: ASSQGVVRTRPYEQY

j_gene: TRBJ1-5
v_gene: TRBV6-5
CDR3aa: ASSYKYSNQPQH

j_gene: TRBJ2-3
v_gene: TRBV2
CDR3aa: ASSESGGEPLRTDTQY

j_gene: TRBJ1-2
v_gene: TRBV11-2
CDR3aa: ASSLAIGRTGSYGYT

j_gene: TRBJ1-4
v_gene: TRBV5-6
CDR3aa: ASTSGGEKLF

j_gene: TRBJ1-1
v_gene: TRBV29-1
CDR3aa: SVEEGQGAEAF

j_gene: TRBJ1-6
v_gene: TRBV5-4
CDR3aa: ASSLGTGGSAPLH

j_gene: TRBJ2-7
v_gene: TRBV28
CDR3aa: ASSLFEGLASYEQY

j_gene: TRBJ1-2
v_gene: TRBV19
CDR3aa: ASRSTASHGYT

j_gene: TRBJ2-5
v_gene: TRBV28
CDR3aa: ASRFGETQY

j_gene: TRBJ1-1
v_gene: TRBV28
CDR3aa: ATLKGTGWDTEAF

j_gene: TRBJ2-3
v_gene: TRBV30
CDR3aa: AWSQTSGYTDTQY

j_gene: TRBJ2-1
v_gene: TRBV3-1/TRBV3-2
CDR3aa: ASSLAGGPHEQF

j_gene: TRBJ2-1
v_gene: TRBV5-1
CDR3aa: ASRLAGDYNEQF